Following are 20 T cell receptor beta chains from one sample sequenced in a study of PD-1 blockade in classical Hodgkin lymphoma. Each patient's relapse followed autologous stem cell transplantation, and brentuximab vedotin exposure varied. Sequencing used immunoSEQ multiplex PCR; TCRdb keeps in-frame clones, though not all of them. Of roughly 150,000 clones listed, around four fifths were seen once; the top ten hold over 7.5%. The source was peripheral blood mononuclear cells (PBMCs), collected before the second cycle of nivolumab. These receptor sequences come from a human donor with classical Hodgkin lymphoma.

The V and J genes are TRBV28 and TRBJ2-1, with 9 positions matching TRBD2. Germline values: CDR1 MDHEN, CDR2 SYDVKM. This CDR3 is 16 amino acids long. Trimming took 4 bases from V and 2 from J; bases not matched to a gene: 6. The CDR3 is CASSSPLAGPYNEQFF. CDR3 nucleotides: TGTGCCAGCAGTTCCCCTCTAGCGGGGCCCTACAATGAGCAGTTCTTC.

V usage is TRBV6-5 and J usage is TRBJ2-7; tentatively, D is TRBD1 or TRBD2 (5 bases each). There are 15 residues in the CDR3. The germline CDR1 and CDR2 sequences are MNHEY and SVGAGI. The V end was cut by 1 base, the J end by 4 bases, with 14 bases between. CDR3 amino acids: CASSYWVGVGYEQYF. As DNA, the CDR3 is TGTGCCAGCAGTTACTGGGTGGGGGTAGGTTACGAGCAGTACTTC.

The chain is built from TRBV5-4 and TRBJ1-2; no clear D. This CDR3 is 14 amino acids long. V lost 4 bases and J lost 2, with 12 bases in between. The germline CDR1 and CDR2 sequences are SGHNT and YYREEE (reference sequence). The CDR3, as DNA: TGTGCCAGCAGCCCTCGGTTAAACAACTATGGCTACACCTTC. Its protein is CASSPRLNNYGYTF.

The chain has TRBV28 and TRBJ1-3, with a weak D call TRBD1 (5 bases). Trimming pared 2 bases from V and 2 bases from J, leaving 7 bases between. CDR1 is MDHEN and CDR2 is SYDVKM in the germline V gene. CDR3 length: 14 amino acids. CDR3 amino acids: CASSLRGAGNTIYF. CDR3 nucleotides: TGTGCCAGCAGTTTAAGGGGAGCTGGAAACACCATATATTTT.

This sequence joins TRBV10-3 and TRBJ2-3, with 7 bases fitting TRBD1. Germline values: CDR1 ENHRY, CDR2 SYGVKD. J gave up 6 bases and V 6 bases, and 9 bases lay outside the gene matches. There are 14 residues in the CDR3. The CDR3 DNA reads TGTGCCATCAGGGAGGACAGGACCAAGGATACGCAGTATTTT. Amino acid sequence: CAIREDRTKDTQYF.

The CDR3 DNA sequence: TGTGCCAGCTCACTGACAGCCCCAAACATTCAGTACTTC. This gives the protein CASSLTAPNIQYF. J is TRBJ2-4 and V is TRBV18; possibly TRBD1 for D (5 bases). V lost 4 bases and J 6 bases, leaving 10 bases between the germline ends. CDR3 length: 13 amino acids. Germline CDR1 and CDR2: KGHSH and LQKENI.

This rearrangement joins TRBV27 to TRBJ2-3; the match to TRBD2 covers 9 bases. Germline values: CDR1 MNHEY, CDR2 SMNVEV (reference sequence). V was pared by 5 bases and J by 4 bases, with 10 bases of the junction left unmatched. The CDR3 has 16 amino acids. CDR3 amino acids: CASSDIPGLASDTQYF. In DNA, the CDR3 is TGTGCCAGCAGTGACATACCGGGACTAGCATCAGATACGCAGTATTTT.

The chain combines TRBV19 with TRBJ1-6; TRBD1 might be the D (6 bases). V dropped 7 bases and J dropped 9 bases, with 16 bases sitting between them. The CDR3 has 14 amino acids. The germline V gene has CDR1 LNHDA and CDR2 SQIVND (reference sequence). CDR3 bases: TGTGCCAGTAATCCCACTCAGGGGTTTTCACCCCTCCACTTT. Its protein is CASNPTQGFSPLHF.

The DNA of the CDR3 is TGTGCCAGCACTCAGGGGGTAGCTAACTATGGCTACACCTTC. This encodes CASTQGVANYGYTF. V gene TRBV2 combines with J gene TRBJ1-2; 7 bases fit TRBD1. This CDR3 region has 14 residues. The V segment lost 7 bases and the J segment 0 bases; nucleotides outside the gene matches: 5. The germline V gene has CDR1 SNHLY and CDR2 FYNNEI.

The rearrangement uses TRBV18 and TRBJ2-1; 10 positions match TRBD2. Per the germline V gene, CDR1 is KGHSH and CDR2 is LQKENI. V lost 1 base and J lost 0; bases outside the gene matches: 3. The CDR3 is 17 amino acids. CDR3 region: CASSPRTSGISYNEQFF. The CDR3 DNA reads as TGTGCCAGCTCACCACGTACTAGCGGGATCTCCTACAATGAGCAGTTCTTC.

The rearrangement joins TRBV6-5 to TRBJ1-1, with D unresolved. The V end was cut by 0 bases, the J end by 0 bases, with 8 bases between. Germline V gene sequence: CDR1 MNHEY, CDR2 SVGAGI. This CDR3 spans 15 amino acids. CDR3 region: CASSYSYWVNTEAFF. Here the CDR3 DNA reads TGTGCCAGCAGTTACTCGTATTGGGTGAACACTGAAGCTTTCTTT.

This clone was recorded a few times. The junction departs from germline at one end; a sequencing error may be responsible. The CDR3: CASSADRFSEAFF. The CDR3 DNA is TGTGCTAGCAGCGCGGACAGGTTTTCTGAAGCTTTCTTT. This chain links TRBV7-7 with TRBJ1-1; 7 bases match TRBD1. The length of the CDR3 is 13 residues. Looked up from germline, CDR1 is SSHAT and CDR2 is FNYEAQ (reference sequence).

About this clone itself: Its ends do not fully match the called genes, so a read error is possible. This chain joins TRBV7-7 and TRBJ2-2; 7 bases line up with TRBD1. CDR1 and CDR2 from the germline V gene are SSHAT and FNYEAQ (reference sequence). The CDR3 covers 14 residues. This CDR3 reads CASSTDRDTGELFF. The DNA of the CDR3 is TGTGCTAGCAGTACCGACAGGGACACCGGGGAGCTGTTTTTT.

This chain uses TRBV28 with TRBJ2-3, with no clear D. Germline CDR1 reads MDHEN; CDR2 reads SYDVKM. This CDR3 has 16 amino acids. V shed 3 bases and J shed 2 bases, with 15 bases lying between them. The CDR3 region is CASSLAGTHHTDTQYF. In nucleotides, the CDR3 is TGTGCCAGCAGTTTGGCAGGAACCCATCACACAGATACGCAGTATTTT.

This chain connects TRBV7-2 to TRBJ1-1; D might be TRBD1 (5 bases). The germline V gene encodes CDR1 SGHTA and CDR2 FQGNSA. V was trimmed by 5 bases and J by 1 base, leaving 8 bases between them. This CDR3 spans 13 amino acids. CDR3 bases: TGTGCCAGCAGCCGACAGAAGAACACTGAAGCTTTCTTT. It yields the protein CASSRQKNTEAFF.

This clone was seen more than once but under ten times. This chain uses TRBV14 with TRBJ1-4; D is undetermined. From germline, CDR1 is SGHDN and CDR2 FVKESK. This CDR3 is 13 amino acids long. Trimming took 6 bases from V and 8 from J, leaving 13 bases between them. The CDR3 sequence is CASRYSLGEKLFF. In DNA, the CDR3 is TGTGCCAGCAGATACAGTCTGGGAGAAAAACTGTTTTTT.

The chain uses TRBV28 and TRBJ2-3; 9 nucleotides align to TRBD2. With V trimmed by 5 bases and J by 6 bases, 15 bases remained unmatched. Germline V gives CDR1 MDHEN, CDR2 SYDVKM. CDR3 length equals 17 residues. Here the CDR3 DNA reads TGTGCCAGCAGTCCCCTGGTGGCGGGAGGGCGCAGGGATACGCAGTATTTT. Amino acids: CASSPLVAGGRRDTQYF. The full variable domain, rest sourced from reference TRBV28 and TRBJ2-3, is DVKVTQSSRYLVKRTGEKVFLECVQDMDHENMFWYRQDPGLGLRLIYFSYDVKMKEKGDIPEGYSVSREKKERFSLILESASTNQTSMYLCASSPLVAGGRRDTQYFGPGTRLTVL.

This clone was detected only a few times. This chain connects TRBV18 to TRBJ2-5, with D maybe TRBD2 (7 bases). With 6 bases removed from V and 1 base from J, the gap between germline ends came to 15 bases. This CDR3 is built from 15 residues. Germline V CDR1 and CDR2: KGHSH, LQKENI. In DNA form, the CDR3 reads TGTGCCAGCTCCCAAAGGGCGGGGGCCCAAGAGACCCAGTACTTC. Translated: CASSQRAGAQETQYF.

The sample holds many counts of this clone. The rearrangement links TRBV4-3 to TRBJ2-3; D is undetermined. The germline gives CDR1 LGHNA, CDR2 YSLEER. The V end lost 3 bases, the J end lost 0 bases, and 13 bases lay between the germline ends. This CDR3 is 16 amino acids long. This CDR3 is CASSQIALDSTDTQYF. The CDR3 DNA reads TGCGCCAGCAGCCAGATTGCTCTAGACAGCACAGATACGCAGTATTTT.

The chain uses TRBV11-3 and TRBJ2-6; D uncertain. Germline loops: CDR1 SGHNT, CDR2 YENEEA. The CDR3 runs 15 residues. Trimming removed 4 bases at V and 0 bases at J, with 7 bases between. The CDR3 DNA sequence: TGTGCCAGCAGCTCGACCGGCTCTGGGGCCAACGTCCTGACTTTC. This encodes CASSSTGSGANVLTF.